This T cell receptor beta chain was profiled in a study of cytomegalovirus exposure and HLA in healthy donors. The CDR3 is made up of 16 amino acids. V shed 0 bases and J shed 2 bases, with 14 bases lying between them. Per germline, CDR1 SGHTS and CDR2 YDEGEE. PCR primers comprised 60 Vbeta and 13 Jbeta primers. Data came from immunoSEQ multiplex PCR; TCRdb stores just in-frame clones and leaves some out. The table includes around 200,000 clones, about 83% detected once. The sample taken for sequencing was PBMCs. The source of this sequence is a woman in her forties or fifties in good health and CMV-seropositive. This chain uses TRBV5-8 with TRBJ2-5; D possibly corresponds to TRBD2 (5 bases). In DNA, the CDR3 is TGTGCCAGCAGCTTGGGCTATATCGGGGTACAAGAGACCCAGTACTTC. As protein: CASSLGYIGVQETQYF.